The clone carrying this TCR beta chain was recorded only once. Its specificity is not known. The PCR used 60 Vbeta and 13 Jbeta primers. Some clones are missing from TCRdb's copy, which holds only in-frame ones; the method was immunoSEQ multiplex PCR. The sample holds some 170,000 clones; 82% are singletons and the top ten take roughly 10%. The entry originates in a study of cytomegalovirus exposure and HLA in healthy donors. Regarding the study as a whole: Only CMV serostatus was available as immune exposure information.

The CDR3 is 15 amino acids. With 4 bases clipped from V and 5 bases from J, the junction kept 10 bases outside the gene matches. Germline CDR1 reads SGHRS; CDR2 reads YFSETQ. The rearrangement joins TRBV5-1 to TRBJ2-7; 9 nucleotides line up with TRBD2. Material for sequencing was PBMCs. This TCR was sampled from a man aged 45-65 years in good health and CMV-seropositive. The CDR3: CASSPDPSGTNEQYF. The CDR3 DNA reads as TGCGCCAGCAGCCCGGACCCTAGCGGGACGAACGAGCAGTACTTC.